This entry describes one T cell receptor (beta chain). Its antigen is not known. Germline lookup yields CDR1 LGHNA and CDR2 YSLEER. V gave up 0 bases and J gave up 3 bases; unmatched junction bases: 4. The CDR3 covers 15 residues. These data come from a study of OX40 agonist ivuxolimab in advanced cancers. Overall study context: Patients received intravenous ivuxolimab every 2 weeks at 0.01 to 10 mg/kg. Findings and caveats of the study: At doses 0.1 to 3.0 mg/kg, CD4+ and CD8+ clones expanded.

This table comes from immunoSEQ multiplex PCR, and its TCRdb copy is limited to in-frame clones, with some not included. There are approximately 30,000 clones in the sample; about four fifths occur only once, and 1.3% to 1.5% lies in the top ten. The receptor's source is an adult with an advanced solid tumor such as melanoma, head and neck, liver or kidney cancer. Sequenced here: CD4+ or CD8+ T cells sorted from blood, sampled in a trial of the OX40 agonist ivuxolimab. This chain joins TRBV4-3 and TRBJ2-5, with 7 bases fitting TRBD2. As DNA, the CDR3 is TGCGCCAGCAGCCAAGATTTGGCGGGAGAAGAGACCCAGTACTTC. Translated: CASSQDLAGEETQYF.